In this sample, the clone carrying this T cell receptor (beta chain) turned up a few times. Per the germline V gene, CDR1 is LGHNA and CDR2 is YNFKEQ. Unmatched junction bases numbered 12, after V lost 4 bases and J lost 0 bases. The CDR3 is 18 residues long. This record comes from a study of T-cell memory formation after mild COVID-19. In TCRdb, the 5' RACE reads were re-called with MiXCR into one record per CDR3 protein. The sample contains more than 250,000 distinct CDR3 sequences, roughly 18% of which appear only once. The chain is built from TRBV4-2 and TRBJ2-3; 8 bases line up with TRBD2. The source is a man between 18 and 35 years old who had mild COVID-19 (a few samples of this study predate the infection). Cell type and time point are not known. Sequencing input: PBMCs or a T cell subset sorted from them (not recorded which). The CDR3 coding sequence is TGTGCCAGCAGCCCCGGGACTAGACAACCACCTAGCACAGATACGCAGTATTTT. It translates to CASSPGTRQPPSTDTQYF.